Included here is one T cell receptor beta chain sequence, with context. Each recovered donor of Cohort 3 presented with two negative PCRs, clearance, or symptom resolution. Germline trimming cut 2 bases from V and 5 bases from J; bases unmatched to any gene: 6. The CDR3 has 15 amino acids. CDR1 SGHDT and CDR2 YYEEEE come from the germline V gene. This sample stems from a study of blood T cell repertoires in COVID-19. The authors' processing: Counts of nucleated cells, estimated from reference gene primer amplification, were obtained. Clones were sequenced by immunoSEQ multiplex PCR, and TCRdb holds only the in-frame ones, with some missing. V, J and clone size are taken as reported in that table, and D and trimming were inferred from the DNA itself. The sample holds around 300,000 clones, around 86% seen once.

Sequencing was carried out using PBMCs or T cells enriched from blood (not recorded which). This chain links TRBV5-6 with TRBJ2-7; TRBD1 matches at 11 bases. This receptor was identified in a woman between 18 and 29 years old who had recovered from COVID-19. CDR3 in amino acids: CASSFPGQGDDEQYF. The CDR3 nucleotides read TGTGCCAGCAGCTTTCCGGGACAGGGGGACGACGAGCAGTACTTC. Variable domain in full (rest from reference TRBV5-6 and TRBJ2-7): DAGVTQSPTHLIKTRGQQVTLRCSPKSGHDTVSWYQQALGQGPQFIFQYYEEEERQRGNFPDRFSGHQFPNYSSELNVNALLLGDSALYLCASSFPGQGDDEQYFGPGTRLTVT.